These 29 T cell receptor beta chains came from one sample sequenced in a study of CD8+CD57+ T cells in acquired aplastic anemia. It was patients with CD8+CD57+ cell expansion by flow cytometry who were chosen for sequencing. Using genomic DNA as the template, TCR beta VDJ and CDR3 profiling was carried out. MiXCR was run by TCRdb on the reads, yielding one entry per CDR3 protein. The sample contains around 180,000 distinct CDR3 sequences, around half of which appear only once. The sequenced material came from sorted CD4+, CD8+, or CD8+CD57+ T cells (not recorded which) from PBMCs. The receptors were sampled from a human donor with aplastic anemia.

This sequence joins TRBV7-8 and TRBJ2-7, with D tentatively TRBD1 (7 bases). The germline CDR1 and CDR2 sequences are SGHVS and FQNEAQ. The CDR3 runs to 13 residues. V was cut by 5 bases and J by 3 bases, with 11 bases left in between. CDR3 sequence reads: CASSRGTDYEQYF. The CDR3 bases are TGTGCCAGCAGCCGCGGGACAGACTACGAGCAGTACTTC.

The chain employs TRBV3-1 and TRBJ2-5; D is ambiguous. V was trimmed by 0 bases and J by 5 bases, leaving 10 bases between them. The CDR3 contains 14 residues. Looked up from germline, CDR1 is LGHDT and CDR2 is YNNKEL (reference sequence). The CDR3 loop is CASSQDPDWETQYF. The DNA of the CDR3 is TGTGCCAGCAGCCAAGATCCGGATTGGGAGACCCAGTACTTC.

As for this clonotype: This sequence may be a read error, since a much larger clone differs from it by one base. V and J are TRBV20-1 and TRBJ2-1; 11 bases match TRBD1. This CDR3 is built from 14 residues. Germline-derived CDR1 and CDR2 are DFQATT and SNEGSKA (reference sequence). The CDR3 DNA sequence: TGCAGTGCGACCAGGACAGGGGGCTACAAGGAGCAGTTCTTC. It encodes CSATRTGGYKEQFF.

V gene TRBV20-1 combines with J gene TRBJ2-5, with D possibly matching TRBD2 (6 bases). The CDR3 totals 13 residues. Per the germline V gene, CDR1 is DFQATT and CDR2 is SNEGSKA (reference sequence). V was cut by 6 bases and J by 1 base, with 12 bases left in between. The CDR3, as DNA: TGCAGTGCGGCCGGGGACTTCCAAGAGACCCAGTACTTC. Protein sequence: CSAAGDFQETQYF.

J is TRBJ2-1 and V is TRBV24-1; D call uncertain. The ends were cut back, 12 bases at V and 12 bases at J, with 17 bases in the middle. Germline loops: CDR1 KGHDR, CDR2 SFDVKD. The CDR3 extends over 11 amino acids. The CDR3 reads CAPPPSIVQFF. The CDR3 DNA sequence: TGTGCCCCGCCGCCTTCCATTGTGCAGTTCTTC.

This CDR3 reads CASSSPVGGTAQHF. The CDR3 coding sequence is TGTGCCAGCAGCTCGCCCGTCGGGGGGACGGCCCAGCATTTT. The chain uses TRBV7-2 and TRBJ1-5; weak D call: TRBD1 (5 bases). The CDR3 contains 14 residues. From germline, CDR1 is SGHTA and CDR2 FQGNSA. V lost 4 bases and J 11 bases, leaving 18 bases between the germline ends. The variable domain in full, completed from reference TRBV7-2 and TRBJ1-5, reads GAGVSQSPSNKVTEKGKDVELRCDPISGHTALYWYRQSLGQGLEFLIYFQGNSAPDKSGLPSDRFSAERTGGSVSTLTIQRTQQEDSAVYLCASSSPVGGTAQHFGDGTRLSIL.

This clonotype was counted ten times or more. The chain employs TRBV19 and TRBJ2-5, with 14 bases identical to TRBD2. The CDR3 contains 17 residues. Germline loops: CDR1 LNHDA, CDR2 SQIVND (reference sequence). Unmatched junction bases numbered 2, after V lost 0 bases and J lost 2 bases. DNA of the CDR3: TGTGCCAGTAGTATAGATCGACTAGCGGGGGGGCAAGAGACCCAGTACTTC. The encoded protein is CASSIDRLAGGQETQYF.

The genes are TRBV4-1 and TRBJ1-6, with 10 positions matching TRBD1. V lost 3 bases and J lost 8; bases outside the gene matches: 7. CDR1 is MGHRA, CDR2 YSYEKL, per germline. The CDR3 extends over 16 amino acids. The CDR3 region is CASSQGRQGAHSPLHF. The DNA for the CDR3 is TGCGCCAGCAGCCAGGGCAGACAGGGGGCGCATTCACCCCTCCACTTT.

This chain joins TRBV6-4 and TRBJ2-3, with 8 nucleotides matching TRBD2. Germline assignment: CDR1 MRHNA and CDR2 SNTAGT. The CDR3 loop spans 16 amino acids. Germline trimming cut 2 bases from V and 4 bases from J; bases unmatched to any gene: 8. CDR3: CASSDLGTSLSDTQYF. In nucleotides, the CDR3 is TGTGCCAGCAGTGACCTCGGGACTAGTTTATCAGATACGCAGTATTTT.

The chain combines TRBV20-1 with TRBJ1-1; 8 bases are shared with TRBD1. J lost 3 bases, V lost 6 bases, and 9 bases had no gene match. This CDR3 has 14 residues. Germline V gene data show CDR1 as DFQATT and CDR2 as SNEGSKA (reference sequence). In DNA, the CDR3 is TGCAGTGCCAGGGGGCTGGGACGGGACACTGAAGCTTTCTTT. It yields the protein CSARGLGRDTEAFF.

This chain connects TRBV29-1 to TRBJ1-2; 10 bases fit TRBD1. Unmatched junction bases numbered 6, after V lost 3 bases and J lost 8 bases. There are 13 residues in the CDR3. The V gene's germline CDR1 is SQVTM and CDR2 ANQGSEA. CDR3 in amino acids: CSVEGTGVGGYTF. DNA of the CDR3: TGCAGCGTTGAGGGGACAGGGGTAGGAGGCTACACCTTC.

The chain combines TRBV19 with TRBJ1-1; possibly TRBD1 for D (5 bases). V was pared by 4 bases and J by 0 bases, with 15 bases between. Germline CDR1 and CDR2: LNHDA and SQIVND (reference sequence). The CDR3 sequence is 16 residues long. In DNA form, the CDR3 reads TGTGCCAGTAGTACTCCGGGACCACAAATGAACACTGAAGCTTTCTTT. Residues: CASSTPGPQMNTEAFF.

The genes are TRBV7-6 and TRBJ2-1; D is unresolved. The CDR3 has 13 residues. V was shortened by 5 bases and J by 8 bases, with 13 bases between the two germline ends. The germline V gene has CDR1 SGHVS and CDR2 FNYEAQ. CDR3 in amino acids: CASSPPVGYEQFF. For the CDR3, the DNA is TGTGCCAGCAGCCCGCCCGTGGGCTATGAGCAGTTCTTC.

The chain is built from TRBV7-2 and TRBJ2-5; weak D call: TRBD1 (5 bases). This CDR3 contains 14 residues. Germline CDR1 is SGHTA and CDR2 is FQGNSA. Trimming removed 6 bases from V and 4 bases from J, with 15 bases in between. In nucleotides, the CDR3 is TGTGCCAGCAGGAGTGCAGGGAACCGAGAGACCCAGTACTTC. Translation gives CASRSAGNRETQYF. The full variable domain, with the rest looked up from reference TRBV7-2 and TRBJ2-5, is GAGVSQSPSNKVTEKGKDVELRCDPISGHTALYWYRQSLGQGLEFLIYFQGNSAPDKSGLPSDRFSAERTGGSVSTLTIQRTQQEDSAVYLCASRSAGNRETQYFGPGTRLLVL.

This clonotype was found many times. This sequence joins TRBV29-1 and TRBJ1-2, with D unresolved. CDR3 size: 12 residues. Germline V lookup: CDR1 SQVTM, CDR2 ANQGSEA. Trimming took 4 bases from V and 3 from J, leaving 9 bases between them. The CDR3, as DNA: TGCAGCGTTGCGGCGGGCGACTATGGCTACACCTTC. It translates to CSVAAGDYGYTF.

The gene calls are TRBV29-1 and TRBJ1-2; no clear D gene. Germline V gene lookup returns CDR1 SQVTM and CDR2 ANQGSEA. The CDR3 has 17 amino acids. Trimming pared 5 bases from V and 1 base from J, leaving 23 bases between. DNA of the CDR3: TGCAGCGTTATGGTGTTCGGGCAGATAAGCGATAACTATGGCTACACCTTC. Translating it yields CSVMVFGQISDNYGYTF.

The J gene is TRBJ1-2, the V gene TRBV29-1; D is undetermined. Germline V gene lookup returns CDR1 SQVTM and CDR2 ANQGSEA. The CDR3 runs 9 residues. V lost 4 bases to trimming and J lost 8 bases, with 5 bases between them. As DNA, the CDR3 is TGCAGCGTTGCAGAAGGCTACACCTTC. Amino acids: CSVAEGYTF.

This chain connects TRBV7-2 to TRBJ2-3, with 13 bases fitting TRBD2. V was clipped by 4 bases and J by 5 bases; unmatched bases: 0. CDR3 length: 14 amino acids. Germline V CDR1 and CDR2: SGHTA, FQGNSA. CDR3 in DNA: TGTGCCAGCAGCTGGACTAGCGGGGGAGATACGCAGTATTTT. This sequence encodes CASSWTSGGDTQYF.

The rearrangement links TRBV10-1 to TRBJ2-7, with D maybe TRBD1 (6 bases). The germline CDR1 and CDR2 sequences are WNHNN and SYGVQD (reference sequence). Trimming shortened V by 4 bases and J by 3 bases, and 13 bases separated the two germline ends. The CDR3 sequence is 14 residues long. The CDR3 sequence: CASSARVRGYEQYF. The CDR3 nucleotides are TGCGCCAGCAGTGCTAGAGTCAGGGGCTACGAGCAGTACTTC.

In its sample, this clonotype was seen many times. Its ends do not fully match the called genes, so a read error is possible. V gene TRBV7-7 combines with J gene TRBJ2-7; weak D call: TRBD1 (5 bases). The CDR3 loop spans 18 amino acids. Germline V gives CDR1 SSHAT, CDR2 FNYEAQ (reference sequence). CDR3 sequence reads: CASSFGQGVLFTSDEQYF. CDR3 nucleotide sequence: TGTGCTAGCAGCTTTGGGCAGGGTGTCCTTTTTACTTCAGACGAGCAGTACTTC.

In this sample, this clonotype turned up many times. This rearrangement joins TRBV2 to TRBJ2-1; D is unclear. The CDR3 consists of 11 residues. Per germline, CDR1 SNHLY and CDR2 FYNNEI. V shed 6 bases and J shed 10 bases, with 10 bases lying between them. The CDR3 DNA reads TGTGCCAGCAGGGGCCCAAAGGAGCAGTTCTTC. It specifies CASRGPKEQFF.

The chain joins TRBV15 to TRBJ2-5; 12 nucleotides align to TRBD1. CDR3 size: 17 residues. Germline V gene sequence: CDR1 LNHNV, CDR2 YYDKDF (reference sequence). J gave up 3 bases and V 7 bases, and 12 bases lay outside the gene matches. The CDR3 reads CATTQSGTGGTEETQYF. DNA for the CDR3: TGTGCCACCACCCAGTCCGGGACAGGGGGCACTGAAGAGACCCAGTACTTC. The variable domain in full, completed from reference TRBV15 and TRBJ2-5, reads DAMVIQNPRYQVTQFGKPVTLSCSQTLNHNVMYWYQQKSSQAPKLLFHYYDKDFNNEADTPDNFQSRRPNTSFCFLDIRSPGLGDTAMYLCATTQSGTGGTEETQYFGPGTRLLVL.

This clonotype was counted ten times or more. The CDR3, as DNA: TGTGCCAGCAGCGGGACAGGGCTACGGCAGCCCCAGCATTTT. It yields the protein CASSGTGLRQPQHF. The chain has TRBV27 and TRBJ1-5; TRBD1 matches at 9 bases. From germline, CDR1 is MNHEY and CDR2 SMNVEV (reference sequence). V lost 6 bases, J lost 7 bases, and 7 bases stayed unmatched. This CDR3 has 14 residues.

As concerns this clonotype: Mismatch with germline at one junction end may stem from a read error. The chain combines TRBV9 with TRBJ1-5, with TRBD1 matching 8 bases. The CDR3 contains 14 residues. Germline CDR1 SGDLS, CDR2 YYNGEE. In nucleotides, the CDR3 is TGTGCCAGCAGTACCGGGACAGGCAGTCAGCTCCAGCATTTT. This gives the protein CASSTGTGSQLQHF. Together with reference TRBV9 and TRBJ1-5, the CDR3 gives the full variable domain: DSGVTQTPKHLITATGQRVTLRCSPRSGDLSVYWYQQSLDQGLQFLIQYYNGEERAKGNILERFSAQQFPDLHSELNLSSLELGDSALYFCASSTGTGSQLQHFGDGTRLSIL.

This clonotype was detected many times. The CDR3, as DNA: TGTGCCAGCACCCTCATGGTCCGGGCCACCGGGGAGCTGTTTTTT. Protein product: CASTLMVRATGELFF. The chain is built from TRBV11-2 and TRBJ2-2; the D is unclear. There are 15 residues in the CDR3. CDR1 is SGHAT and CDR2 is FQNNGV in the germline V gene. V dropped 7 bases and J dropped 4 bases, with 16 bases sitting between them.

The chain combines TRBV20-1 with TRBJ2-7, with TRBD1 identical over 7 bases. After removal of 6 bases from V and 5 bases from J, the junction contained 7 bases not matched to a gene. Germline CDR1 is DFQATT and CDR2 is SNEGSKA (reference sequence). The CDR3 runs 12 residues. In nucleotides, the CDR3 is TGCAGTGCCAGGGACAGTTTCAACGAGCAGTACTTC. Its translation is CSARDSFNEQYF.

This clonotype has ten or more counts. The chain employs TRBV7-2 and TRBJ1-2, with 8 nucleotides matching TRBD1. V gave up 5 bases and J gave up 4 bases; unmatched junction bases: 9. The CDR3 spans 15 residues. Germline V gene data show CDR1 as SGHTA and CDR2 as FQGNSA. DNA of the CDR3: TGTGCCAGCAGCGAGACCAGGACAGGGACCTATGGCTACACCTTC. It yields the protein CASSETRTGTYGYTF.

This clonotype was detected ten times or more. CDR3 amino acids: CASSFRVQETQYF. The DNA for the CDR3 is TGTGCCAGCAGCTTTAGGGTCCAAGAGACCCAGTACTTC. The chain is built from TRBV11-1 and TRBJ2-5, with D unclear. V lost 3 bases and J lost 1, with 6 bases in between. The CDR3 sequence is 13 residues long. CDR1 SGHAT and CDR2 FQDESV come from the germline V gene (reference sequence).

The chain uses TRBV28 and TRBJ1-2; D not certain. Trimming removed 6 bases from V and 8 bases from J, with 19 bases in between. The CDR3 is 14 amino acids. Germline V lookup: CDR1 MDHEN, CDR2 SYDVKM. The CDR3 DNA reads TGTGCCAGCAGCATCGCCCCAGGCCTCGGCGGCTACACCTTC. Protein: CASSIAPGLGGYTF.